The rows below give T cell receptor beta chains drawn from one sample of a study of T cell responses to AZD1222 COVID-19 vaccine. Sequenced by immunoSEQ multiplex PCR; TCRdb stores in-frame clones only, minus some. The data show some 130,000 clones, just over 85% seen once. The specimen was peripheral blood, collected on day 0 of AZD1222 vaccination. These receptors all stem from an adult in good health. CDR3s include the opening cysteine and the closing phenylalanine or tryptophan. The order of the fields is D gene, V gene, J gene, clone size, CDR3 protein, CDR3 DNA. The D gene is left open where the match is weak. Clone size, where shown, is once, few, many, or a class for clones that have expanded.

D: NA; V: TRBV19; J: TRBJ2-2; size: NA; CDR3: CASSIEHLNTGELFF; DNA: TGTGCCAGTAGTATAGAACACCTCAACACCGGGGAGCTGTTTTTT
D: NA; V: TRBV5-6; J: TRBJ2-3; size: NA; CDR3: CASSLSASRGTDTQYF; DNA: TGTGCCAGCAGCTTGTCTGCGTCGCGGGGAACAGATACGCAGTATTTT
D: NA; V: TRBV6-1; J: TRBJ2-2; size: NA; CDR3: CASSSLSVGELFF; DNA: TGTGCCAGCAGTTCCCTGAGCGTCGGGGAGCTGTTTTTT
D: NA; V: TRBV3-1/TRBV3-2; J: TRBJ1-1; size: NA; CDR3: CASSQVMGRLNTEAFF; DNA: TGTGCCAGCAGCCAAGTCATGGGACGGCTGAACACTGAAGCTTTCTTT
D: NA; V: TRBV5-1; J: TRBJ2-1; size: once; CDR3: CASSLGGENEQFF; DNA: TGCGCCAGCAGCTTGGGTGGGGAAAATGAGCAGTTCTTC
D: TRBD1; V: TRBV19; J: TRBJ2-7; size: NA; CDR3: CASSPKGQGFEQYF; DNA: TGTGCCAGTAGTCCCAAGGGACAGGGCTTCGAGCAGTACTTC
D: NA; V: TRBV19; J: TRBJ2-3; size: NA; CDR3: CASSSLQEDTQYF; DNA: TGTGCCAGTAGTTCCCTTCAGGAAGATACGCAGTATTTT
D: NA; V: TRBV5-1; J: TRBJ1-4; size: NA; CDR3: CASQTGGHSNEKLFF; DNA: TGCGCCAGCCAAACCGGGGGGCACTCCAATGAAAAACTGTTTTTT
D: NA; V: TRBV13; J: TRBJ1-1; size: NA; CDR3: CASSFPESYTEAFF; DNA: TGTGCCAGCAGCTTCCCTGAGTCGTACACTGAAGCTTTCTTT
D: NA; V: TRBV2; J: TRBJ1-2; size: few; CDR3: CASSLLTGGYTF; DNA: TGTGCCAGCAGTCTCCTGACCGGTGGCTACACCTTC
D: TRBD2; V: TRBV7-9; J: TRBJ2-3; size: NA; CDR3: CASSWGAGGPTDTQYF; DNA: TGTGCCAGCAGCTGGGGAGCGGGGGGTCCCACAGATACGCAGTATTTT
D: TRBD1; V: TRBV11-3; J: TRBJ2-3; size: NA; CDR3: CASSLTGGTDTQYF; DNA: TGTGCCAGCAGCTTAACAGGGGGCACAGATACGCAGTATTTT
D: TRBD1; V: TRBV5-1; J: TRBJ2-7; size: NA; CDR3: CASSGTGGLLAYEQYF; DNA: TGCGCCAGCAGCGGGACAGGGGGTCTGCTCGCCTACGAGCAGTACTTC
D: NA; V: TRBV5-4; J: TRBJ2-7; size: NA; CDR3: CASSLDGGGGYEQYF; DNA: TGTGCCAGCAGCTTGGATGGCGGAGGCGGCTACGAGCAGTACTTC
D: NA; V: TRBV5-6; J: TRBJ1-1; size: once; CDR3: CASSLNRRNRGTEAFF; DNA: TGTGCCAGCAGCTTGAACAGGAGGAATAGGGGCACTGAAGCTTTCTTT
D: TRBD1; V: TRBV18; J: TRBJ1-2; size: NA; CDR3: CASSPPGRGPGGYTF; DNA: TGTGCCAGCTCACCACCGGGCAGGGGGCCAGGGGGCTACACCTTC
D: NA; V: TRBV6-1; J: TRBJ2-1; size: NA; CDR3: CASSETGPMYNEQFF; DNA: TGTGCCAGCAGTGAGACCGGGCCCATGTACAATGAGCAGTTCTTC
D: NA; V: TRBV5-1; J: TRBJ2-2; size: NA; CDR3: CASSLGPSTGELFF; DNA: TGCGCCAGCAGCTTGGGGCCGAGCACCGGGGAGCTGTTTTTT
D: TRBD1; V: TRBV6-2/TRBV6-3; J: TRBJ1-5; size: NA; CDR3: CASSQDRAVNQPQHF; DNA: TGTGCCAGCAGTCAGGACAGGGCCGTCAATCAGCCCCAGCATTTT
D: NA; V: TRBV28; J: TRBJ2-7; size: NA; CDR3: CASSLLKGGPYF; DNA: TGTGCCAGCAGTTTATTAAAGGGTGGTCCGTACTTC
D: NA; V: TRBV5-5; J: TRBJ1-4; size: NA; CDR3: CASTWTAGNEKLFF; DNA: TGTGCCAGCACTTGGACAGCCGGTAATGAAAAACTGTTTTTT
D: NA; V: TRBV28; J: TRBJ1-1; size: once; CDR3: CASRTRAPGDSEAFF; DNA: TGTGCCAGCAGGACTCGGGCCCCCGGGGATAGTGAAGCTTTCTTT
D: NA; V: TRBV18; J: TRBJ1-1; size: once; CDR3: CASSTSGDTEAFF; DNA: TGTGCCAGCTCTACCTCGGGGGATACTGAAGCTTTCTTT
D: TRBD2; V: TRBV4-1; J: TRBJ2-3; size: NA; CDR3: CASSRLLARTDTQYF; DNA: TGCGCCAGCAGCCGATTACTAGCGAGGACAGATACGCAGTATTTT
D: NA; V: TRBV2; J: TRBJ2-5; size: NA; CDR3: CASGRGWQETQYF; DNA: TGTGCCAGCGGGAGGGGGTGGCAAGAGACCCAGTACTTC
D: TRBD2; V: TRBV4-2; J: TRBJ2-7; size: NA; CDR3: CASPRRASGDSYEQYF; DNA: TGTGCCAGCCCTCGGCGGGCTAGCGGGGACTCCTACGAGCAGTACTTC
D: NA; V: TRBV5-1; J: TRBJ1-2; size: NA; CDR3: CASSLDVGALNYGYTF; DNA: TGCGCCAGCAGCTTGGATGTAGGGGCCTTAAACTATGGCTACACCTTC
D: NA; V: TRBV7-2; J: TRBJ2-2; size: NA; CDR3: CASRLLNPGAGSGELFF; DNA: TGTGCCAGCAGACTACTCAATCCGGGGGCAGGGTCCGGGGAGCTGTTTTTT
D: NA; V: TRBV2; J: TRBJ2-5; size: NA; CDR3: CASRDVVSQYF; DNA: TGTGCCAGCAGGGACGTGGTATCCCAGTACTTC
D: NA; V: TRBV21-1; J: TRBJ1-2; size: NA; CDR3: CASSKALAYGYTF; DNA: TGTGCCAGCAGCAAAGCGCTGGCGTATGGCTACACCTTC